This T cell receptor beta chain was captured by sequencing in a study of control samples from healthy donors and cancer patients. The V gene's germline CDR1 is DFQATT and CDR2 SNEGSKA (reference sequence). V dropped 3 bases and J dropped 5; count of bases not matched to a gene: 6. The CDR3 length is 14 residues. Produced via immunoSEQ multiplex PCR; TCRdb's table is partial and in-frame only. The sample includes some 130,000 clones, around nine tenths of them seen just once. Sequenced: PBMCs. The sequence derives from a man aged 50 or older with head and neck cancer. The gene calls are TRBV20-1 and TRBJ2-2, with 7 nucleotides matching TRBD2. The CDR3 spells CSASSGLRTGELFF. In nucleotides, the CDR3 is TGCAGTGCTAGTTCGGGACTACGAACCGGGGAGCTGTTTTTT.